This is a list of T cell receptor beta chains from one sample in a study of response to subunit inactivated influenza vaccine. Via MiXCR, TCRdb re-called the RT-PCR reads, giving one row per CDR3 protein. The sample includes roughly 520,000 distinct CDR3 sequences, 25% seen only once; the top ten take approximately 2%. The material sequenced was CD4+ T cells sorted from PBMCs, taken 5 days after vaccination. Receptors originate from a man in his fifties who received an inactivated influenza vaccine. Both conserved end residues are part of each CDR3. A D gene is named only where the DNA matches it firmly. Clone size is given for some rows only: seen once, a few or many times, or a class if the clone is expanded.

CDR3 DNA | CDR3 protein | V gene | D gene | J gene | clone size
TGCAGTGCTAGAATCCCTGGACAGGGGGATCAGCCCCAGCATTTT | CSARIPGQGDQPQHF | TRBV20-1 | TRBD1 | TRBJ1-5 | .
TGCGCCAGCAGCCGGGTACAGGATTCGTACCAAGAGACCCAGTACTTC | CASSRVQDSYQETQYF | TRBV5-1 | . | TRBJ2-5 | .
TGTGCCAGCAGTTATCTTGACTCTGGGGCCAACGTCCTGACTTTC | CASSYLDSGANVLTF | TRBV6-2/TRBV6-3 | . | TRBJ2-6 | .
TGTGCCAGCAGCTCAGGACTAGCGGGAGGTCTTAGCTCCTACAATGAGCAGTTCTTC | CASSSGLAGGLSSYNEQFF | TRBV13 | TRBD2 | TRBJ2-1 | .
TGCAGCGTTGAAGATAACGGGTTCGCCGAGCAGTACTTC | CSVEDNGFAEQYF | TRBV29-1 | . | TRBJ2-7 | many
TGTGCCAGCAAAAAACAGGTTACCTTAAGCTCCTACGAGCTGTACTTC | CASKKQVTLSSYELYF | TRBV7-2 | . | TRBJ2-7 | .
TGCAGTGCTAGAGTGCGGGGCTACAATGAGCAGTTCTTC | CSARVRGYNEQFF | TRBV20-1 | . | TRBJ2-1 | few
TGTGCCAGCAAACAGACAGGTCTCGCCACTGAAGCTTTCTTT | CASKQTGLATEAFF | TRBV7-2 | . | TRBJ1-1 | .
TGCAGTGCTAGGGTGGCAGGGGGCTCCCACGAGCAGTACTTC | CSARVAGGSHEQYF | TRBV20-1 | TRBD1 | TRBJ2-7 | few
TGCAGCGTCGTTGGACGTATGAACACTGAAGCTTTCTTT | CSVVGRMNTEAFF | TRBV29-1 | . | TRBJ1-1 | many
TGTGCCAGCAGCCATAATCCCGAAAAACTGTTTTTT | CASSHNPEKLFF | TRBV7-9 | . | TRBJ1-4 | few
TGTGCCAGCAGCTTAGGACGTGGGGGGGCCGGGACAGATACGCAGTATTTT | CASSLGRGGAGTDTQYF | TRBV11-2 | . | TRBJ2-3 | .
TGTGCTAGCAGCTCCGACAGGGGGGATACGCAGTATTTT | CASSSDRGDTQYF | TRBV7-7 | TRBD1 | TRBJ2-3 | many
TGCGCCAGCAGCCAACCCACGGCGGGGTTTTACAATGAGCAGTTCTTC | CASSQPTAGFYNEQFF | TRBV4-1 | . | TRBJ2-1 | few
TGTGCCAGCAGGCCTGGGACTAGCCGAGGCACCGGGGAGCTGTTTTTT | CASRPGTSRGTGELFF | TRBV7-3 | TRBD2 | TRBJ2-2 | .
TGTGCCAGCAGCACCCATACAGATACGCAGTATTTT | CASSTHTDTQYF | TRBV9 | . | TRBJ2-3 | few
TGTGCCAGCAGTGAATTGATTAGGACAGGGGAGCTCGAGCAGTACTTC | CASSELIRTGELEQYF | TRBV2 | TRBD1 | TRBJ2-7 | few
TGTGCCACCAGTGGCCTAGCGGGAGACCCCGACAATGAGCAGTTCTTC | CATSGLAGDPDNEQFF | TRBV24-1 | TRBD2 | TRBJ2-1 | .
TGTGCCAGCAAGGATGTAGGGGTTAATTCACCCCTCCACTTT | CASKDVGVNSPLHF | TRBV12-3/TRBV12-4 | . | TRBJ1-6 | .
TGTGCCAGCAGCACTAGGACTCCGGGGCCTGGAAACACCATATATTTT | CASSTRTPGPGNTIYF | TRBV6-1 | . | TRBJ1-3 | .
TGTGCCAGCAGTCCAACTAGAGCCTACAATGAGCAGTTCTTC | CASSPTRAYNEQFF | TRBV12-3/TRBV12-4 | . | TRBJ2-1 | .
TGTGCCAGCAGTGACCACCGGGCGAGAGGGGAGACCCAGTACTTC | CASSDHRARGETQYF | TRBV6-1 | . | TRBJ2-5 | .
TGTGCCTGGAGTGTACAGGAGAACACTGAAGCTTTCTTT | CAWSVQENTEAFF | TRBV30 | . | TRBJ1-1 | .
TGTGCCAGCAGTTTGGACAGGGATCACTATGGCTACACCTTC | CASSLDRDHYGYTF | TRBV27 | TRBD1 | TRBJ1-2 | .
TGTGCCACGGGGGTATACAATGAGCAGTTCTTC | CATGVYNEQFF | TRBV19 | . | TRBJ2-1 | .
TGCGCCAGCAGATTCGGACTAGCGGGAGACGGGGAGACCCAGTACTTC | CASRFGLAGDGETQYF | TRBV5-1 | TRBD2 | TRBJ2-5 | .
TGTGCCAGCAGTGGGAGGGGAGCCAAAAACATTCAGTACTTC | CASSGRGAKNIQYF | TRBV6-1 | . | TRBJ2-4 | few
TGCAGCGCCCAAGACAGCCAGAATTCACCCCTCCACTTT | CSAQDSQNSPLHF | TRBV29-1 | . | TRBJ1-6 | few
TGTGCCAGCAGCCCCAGGACAGGGTGGTCTGGAGAGACCCAGTACTTC | CASSPRTGWSGETQYF | TRBV14 | TRBD1 | TRBJ2-5 | .
TGTGCCAGCAGTTTAGCGCGGAGGGGCCGGTACAATGAGCAGTTCTTC | CASSLARRGRYNEQFF | TRBV12-3/TRBV12-4 | . | TRBJ2-1 | once
TGTGCCTGGAGGCCAGCGGGGGGACTCAATGAGCAGTTCTTC | CAWRPAGGLNEQFF | TRBV30 | TRBD2 | TRBJ2-1 | .
TGCGCCAGCAGCCAAAGGACTGCACCCACAGATACGCAGTATTTT | CASSQRTAPTDTQYF | TRBV4-1 | . | TRBJ2-3 | few